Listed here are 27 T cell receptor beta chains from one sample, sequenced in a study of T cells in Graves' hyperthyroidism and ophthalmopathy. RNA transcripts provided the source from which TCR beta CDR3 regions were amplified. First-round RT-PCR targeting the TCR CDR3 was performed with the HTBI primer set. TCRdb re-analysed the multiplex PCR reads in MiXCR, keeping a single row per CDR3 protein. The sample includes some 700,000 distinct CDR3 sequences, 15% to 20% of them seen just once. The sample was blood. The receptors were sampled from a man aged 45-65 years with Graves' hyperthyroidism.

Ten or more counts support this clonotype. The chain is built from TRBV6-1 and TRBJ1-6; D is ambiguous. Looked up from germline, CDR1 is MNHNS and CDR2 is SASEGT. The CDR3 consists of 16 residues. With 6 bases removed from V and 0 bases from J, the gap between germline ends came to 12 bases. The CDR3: CASSLQQSSYNSPLHF. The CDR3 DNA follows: TGTGCCAGCAGCCTACAACAGAGCTCCTATAATTCACCCCTCCACTTT.

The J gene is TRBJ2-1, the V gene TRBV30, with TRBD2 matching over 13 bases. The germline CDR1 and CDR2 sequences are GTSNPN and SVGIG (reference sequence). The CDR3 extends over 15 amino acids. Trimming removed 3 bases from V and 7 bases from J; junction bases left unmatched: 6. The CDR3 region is CAWRTGLAGVNEQFF. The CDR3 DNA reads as TGTGCCTGGAGGACCGGACTAGCGGGAGTAAATGAGCAGTTCTTC. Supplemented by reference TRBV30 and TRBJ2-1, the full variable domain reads SQTIHQWPATLVQPVGSPLSLECTVEGTSNPNLYWYRQAAGRGLQLLFYSVGIGQISSEVPQNLSASRPQDRQFILSSKKLLLSDSGFYLCAWRTGLAGVNEQFFGPGTRLTVL.

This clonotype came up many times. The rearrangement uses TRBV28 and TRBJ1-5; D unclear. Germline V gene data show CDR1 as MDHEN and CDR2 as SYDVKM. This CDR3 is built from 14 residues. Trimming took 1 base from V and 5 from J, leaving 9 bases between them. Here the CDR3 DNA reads TGTGCCAGCAGTTTATCCCGGCGACATCAGCCCCAGCATTTT. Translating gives CASSLSRRHQPQHF.

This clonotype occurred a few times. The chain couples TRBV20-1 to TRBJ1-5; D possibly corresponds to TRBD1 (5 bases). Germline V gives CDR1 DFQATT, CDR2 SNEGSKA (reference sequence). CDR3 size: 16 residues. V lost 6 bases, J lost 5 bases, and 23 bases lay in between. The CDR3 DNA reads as TGCAGTGCGATATATGGACATGTACAGACTTATCAGCCCCAGCATTTT. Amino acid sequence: CSAIYGHVQTYQPQHF.

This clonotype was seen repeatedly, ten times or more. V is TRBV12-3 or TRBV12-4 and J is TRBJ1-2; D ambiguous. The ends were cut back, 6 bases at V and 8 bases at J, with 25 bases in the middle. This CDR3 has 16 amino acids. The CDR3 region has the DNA TGTGCCAGCAGGGCCGCTGCGGACTATTATAGGCGGGGCTACACCTTC. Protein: CASRAAADYYRRGYTF.

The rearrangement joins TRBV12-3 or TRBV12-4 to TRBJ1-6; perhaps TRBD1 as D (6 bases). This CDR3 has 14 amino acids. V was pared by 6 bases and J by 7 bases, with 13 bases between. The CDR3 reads CASRKGVDNSPLHF. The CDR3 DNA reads TGTGCCAGCAGGAAGGGGGTCGACAATTCACCCCTCCACTTT.

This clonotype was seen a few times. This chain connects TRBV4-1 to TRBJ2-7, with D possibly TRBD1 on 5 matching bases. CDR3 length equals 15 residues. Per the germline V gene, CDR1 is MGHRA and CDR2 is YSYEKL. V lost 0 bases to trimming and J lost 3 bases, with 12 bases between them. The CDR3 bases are TGCGCCAGCAGCCAAGAATGGAGACAGCACTACGAGCAGTACTTC. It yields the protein CASSQEWRQHYEQYF.

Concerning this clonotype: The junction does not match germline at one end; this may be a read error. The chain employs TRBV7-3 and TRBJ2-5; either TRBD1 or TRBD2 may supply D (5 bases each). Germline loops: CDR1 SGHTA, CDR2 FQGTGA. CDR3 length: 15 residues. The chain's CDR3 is CASSLTGTEQGTQYF. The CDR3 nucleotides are TGTGCCAGCAGCTTAACCGGGACGGAACAAGGGACCCAGTACTTC.

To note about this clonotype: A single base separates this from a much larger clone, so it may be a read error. For the CDR3, the DNA is TGTGCCAGCAGTTCGGGACAGATCACCGGGGAGCTGTTTTTT. This encodes CASSSGQITGELFF. V is TRBV12-3 or TRBV12-4 and J is TRBJ2-2; 7 bases align to TRBD1. The trim removed 4 bases at V and 4 bases at J, leaving 3 bases unmatched. The CDR3 runs to 14 residues.

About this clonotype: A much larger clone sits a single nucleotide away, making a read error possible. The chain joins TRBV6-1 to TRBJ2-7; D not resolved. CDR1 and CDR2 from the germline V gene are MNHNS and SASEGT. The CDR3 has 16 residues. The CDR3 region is CSSSEAPIGLTYEQYF. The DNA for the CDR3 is TGTTCCAGCAGTGAAGCTCCGATTGGCCTTACCTACGAGCAGTACTTC.

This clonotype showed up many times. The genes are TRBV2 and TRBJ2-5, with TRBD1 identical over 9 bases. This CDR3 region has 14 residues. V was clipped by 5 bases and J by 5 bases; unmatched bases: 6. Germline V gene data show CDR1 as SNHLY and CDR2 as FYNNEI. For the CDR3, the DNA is TGTGCCAGCAGTCAATGGACAGGGGAGGAGACCCAGTACTTC. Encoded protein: CASSQWTGEETQYF.

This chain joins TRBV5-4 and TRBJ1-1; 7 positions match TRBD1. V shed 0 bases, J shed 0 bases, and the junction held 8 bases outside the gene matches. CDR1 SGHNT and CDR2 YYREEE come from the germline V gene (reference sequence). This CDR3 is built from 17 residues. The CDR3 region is CASSLEGAWAVNTEAFF. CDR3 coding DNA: TGTGCCAGCAGCTTGGAGGGGGCGTGGGCCGTGAACACTGAAGCTTTCTTT.

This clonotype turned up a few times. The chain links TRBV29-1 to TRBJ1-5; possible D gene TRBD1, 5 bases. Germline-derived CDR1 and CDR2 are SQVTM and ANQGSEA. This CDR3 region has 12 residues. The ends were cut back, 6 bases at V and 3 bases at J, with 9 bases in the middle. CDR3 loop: CSVRDLNQPQHF. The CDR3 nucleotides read TGCAGCGTGCGGGACCTCAATCAGCCCCAGCATTTT.

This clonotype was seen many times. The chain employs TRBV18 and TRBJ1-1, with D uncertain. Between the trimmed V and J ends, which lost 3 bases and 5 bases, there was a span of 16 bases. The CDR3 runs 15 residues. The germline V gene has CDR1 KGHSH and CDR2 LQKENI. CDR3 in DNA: TGTGCCAGCTCACCTGCCACAGCGGGCAGGACTGAAGCTTTCTTT. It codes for CASSPATAGRTEAFF. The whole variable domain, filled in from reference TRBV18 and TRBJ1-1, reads NAGVMQNPRHLVRRRGQEARLRCSPMKGHSHVYWYRQLPEEGLKFMVYLQKENIIDESGMPKERFSAEFPKEGPSILRIQQVVRGDSAAYFCASSPATAGRTEAFFGQGTRLTVV.

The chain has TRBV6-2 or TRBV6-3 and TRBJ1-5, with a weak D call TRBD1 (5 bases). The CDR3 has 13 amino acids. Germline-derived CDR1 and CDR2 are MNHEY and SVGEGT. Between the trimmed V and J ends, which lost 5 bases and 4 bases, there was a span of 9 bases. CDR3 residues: CASSGAPNQPQHF. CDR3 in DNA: TGTGCCAGCAGTGGGGCCCCTAATCAGCCCCAGCATTTT.

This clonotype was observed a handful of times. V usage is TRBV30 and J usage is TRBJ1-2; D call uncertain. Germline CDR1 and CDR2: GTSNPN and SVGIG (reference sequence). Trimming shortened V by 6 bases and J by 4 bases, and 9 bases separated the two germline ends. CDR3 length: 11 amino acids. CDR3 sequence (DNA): TGTGCCTGCCGGTTGAGCTATGGCTACACCTTC. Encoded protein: CACRLSYGYTF.

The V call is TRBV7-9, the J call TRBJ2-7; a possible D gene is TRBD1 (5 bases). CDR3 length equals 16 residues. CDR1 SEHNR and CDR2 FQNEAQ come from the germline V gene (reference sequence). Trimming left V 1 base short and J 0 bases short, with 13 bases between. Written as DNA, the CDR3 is TGTGCCAGCAGCTTAGTATTTTCGGACACCTCCTACGAGCAGTACTTC. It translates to CASSLVFSDTSYEQYF.

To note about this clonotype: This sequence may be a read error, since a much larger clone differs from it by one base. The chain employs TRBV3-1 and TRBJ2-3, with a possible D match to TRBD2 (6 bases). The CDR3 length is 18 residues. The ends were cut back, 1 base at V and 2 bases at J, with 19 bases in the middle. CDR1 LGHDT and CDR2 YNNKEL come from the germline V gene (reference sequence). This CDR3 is CASSQGYGLPGATDTQYF. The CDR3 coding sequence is TGTGCCAGCAGCCAAGGGTACGGCCTACCGGGAGCCACAGATACGCAGTATTTT.

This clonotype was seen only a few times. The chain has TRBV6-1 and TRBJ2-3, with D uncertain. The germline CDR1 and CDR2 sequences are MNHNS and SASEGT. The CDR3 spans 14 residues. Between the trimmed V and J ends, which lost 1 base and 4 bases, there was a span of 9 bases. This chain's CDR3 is CASSEGLLADTQYF. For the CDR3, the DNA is TGTGCCAGCAGTGAAGGGCTCCTTGCAGATACGCAGTATTTT.

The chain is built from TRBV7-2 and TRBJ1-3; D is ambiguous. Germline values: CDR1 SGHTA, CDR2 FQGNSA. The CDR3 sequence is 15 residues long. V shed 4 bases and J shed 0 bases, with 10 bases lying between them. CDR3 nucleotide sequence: TGTGCCAGCAGCTCCAACCGAGGCTCTGGAAACACCATATATTTT. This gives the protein CASSSNRGSGNTIYF.

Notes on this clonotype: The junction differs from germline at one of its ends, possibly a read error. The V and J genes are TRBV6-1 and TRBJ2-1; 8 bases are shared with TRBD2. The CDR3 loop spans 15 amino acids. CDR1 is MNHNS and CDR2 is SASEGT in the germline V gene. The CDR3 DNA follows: TGTGCCAGCAGAGAAGCGGGAGTGGGGTTCAATGAGCAGTTCTTC. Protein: CASREAGVGFNEQFF.

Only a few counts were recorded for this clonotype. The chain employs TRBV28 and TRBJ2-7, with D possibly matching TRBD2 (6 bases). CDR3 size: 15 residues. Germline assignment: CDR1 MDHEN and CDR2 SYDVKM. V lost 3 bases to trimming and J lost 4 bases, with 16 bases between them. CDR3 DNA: TGTGCCAGCAGTTTCCCCGGGAGAGGCGTATACGAGCAGTACTTC. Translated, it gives CASSFPGRGVYEQYF.

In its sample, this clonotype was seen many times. The CDR3 nucleotides are TGTGCCAGTAGCCCTACCCCACAGGGGGCGATTTATTACGAGCAGTACTTC. Its protein is CASSPTPQGAIYYEQYF. J is TRBJ2-7 and V is TRBV19, with 9 bases fitting TRBD1. CDR1 is LNHDA and CDR2 is SQIVND in the germline V gene (reference sequence). The CDR3 is made up of 17 amino acids. The trim removed 6 bases at V and 4 bases at J, leaving 16 bases unmatched.

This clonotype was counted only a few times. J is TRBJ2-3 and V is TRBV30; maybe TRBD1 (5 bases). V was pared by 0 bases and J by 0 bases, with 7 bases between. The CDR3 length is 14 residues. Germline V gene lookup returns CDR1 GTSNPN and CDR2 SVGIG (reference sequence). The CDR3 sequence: CAWSVSGSTDTQYF. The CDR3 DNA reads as TGTGCCTGGAGTGTTTCAGGGAGCACAGATACGCAGTATTTT.

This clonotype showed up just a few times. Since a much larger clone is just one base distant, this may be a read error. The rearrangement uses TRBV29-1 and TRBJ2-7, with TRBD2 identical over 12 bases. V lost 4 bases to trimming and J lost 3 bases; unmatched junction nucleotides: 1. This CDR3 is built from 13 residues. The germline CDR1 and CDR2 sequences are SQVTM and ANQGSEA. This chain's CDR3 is CSVGTSGNYEQYF. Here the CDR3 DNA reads TGCAGCGTTGGGACTAGCGGGAACTACGAGCAGTACTTC.

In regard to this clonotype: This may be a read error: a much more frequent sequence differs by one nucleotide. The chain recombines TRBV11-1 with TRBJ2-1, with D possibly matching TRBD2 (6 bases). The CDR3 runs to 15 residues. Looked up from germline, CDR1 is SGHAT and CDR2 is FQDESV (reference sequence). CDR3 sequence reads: CASSFPSASYNKQFF. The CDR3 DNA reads TGTGCCAGCAGCTTCCCTAGCGCATCCTACAATAAGCAGTTCTTC.

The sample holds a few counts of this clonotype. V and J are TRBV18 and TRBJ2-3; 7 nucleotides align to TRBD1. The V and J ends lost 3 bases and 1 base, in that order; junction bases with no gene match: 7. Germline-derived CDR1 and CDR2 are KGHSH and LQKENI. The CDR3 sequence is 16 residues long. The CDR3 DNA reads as TGTGCCAGCTCACCCCTGACAGGGAGTGGCACAGATACGCAGTATTTT. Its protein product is CASSPLTGSGTDTQYF.